This T cell receptor (beta chain) is drawn from a study of T cell responses to AZD1222 COVID-19 vaccine. General study findings and limits: The CD4 TCRs associated with vaccination extended across spike and predominated at 160-218 and 743-854.

TCRdb's copy holds only in-frame clones and misses some; the assay was immunoSEQ multiplex PCR. Of 110,000 to 150,000 clones in the sample, around 91% are singletons; the top ten hold approximately 4.8%. This CDR3 contains 19 residues. The V gene end was trimmed by 0 bases and the J gene end by 7 bases; junction bases not matched to a gene: 18. Germline CDR1 and CDR2: MRHNA and SNTAGT. As regards this clone: Its cognate antigen is unknown.

The chain uses TRBV6-4 and TRBJ1-2, with TRBD1 matching 9 bases. The TCR originated in an adult in good health. The specimen was peripheral blood, collected on day 0 of AZD1222 vaccination. The CDR3 region has the DNA TGTGCCAGCAGTGACTCGATCCCGTCGGCGACAGGGGGTTGGGGTGGCTACACCTTC. It is translated as CASSDSIPSATGGWGGYTF.